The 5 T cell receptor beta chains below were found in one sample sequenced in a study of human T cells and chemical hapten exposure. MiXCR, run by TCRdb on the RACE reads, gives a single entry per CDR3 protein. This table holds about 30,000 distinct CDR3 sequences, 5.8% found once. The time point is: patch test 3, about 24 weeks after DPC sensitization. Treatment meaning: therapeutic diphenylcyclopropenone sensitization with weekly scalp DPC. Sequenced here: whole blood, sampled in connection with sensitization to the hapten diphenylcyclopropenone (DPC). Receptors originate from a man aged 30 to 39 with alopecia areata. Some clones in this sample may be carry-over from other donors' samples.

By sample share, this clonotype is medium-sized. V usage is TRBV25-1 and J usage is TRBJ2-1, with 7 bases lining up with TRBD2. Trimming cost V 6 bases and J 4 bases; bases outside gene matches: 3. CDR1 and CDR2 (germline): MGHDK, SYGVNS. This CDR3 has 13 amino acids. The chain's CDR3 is CASRTSLYNEQFF. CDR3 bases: TGTGCCAGCAGGACTAGCTTATACAATGAGCAGTTCTTC.

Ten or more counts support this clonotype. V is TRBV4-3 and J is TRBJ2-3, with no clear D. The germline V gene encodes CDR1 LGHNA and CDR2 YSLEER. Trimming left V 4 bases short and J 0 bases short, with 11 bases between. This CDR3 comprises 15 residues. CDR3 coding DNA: TGCGCCAGCAGCCTCAGGTTTCCTAGCACAGATACGCAGTATTTT. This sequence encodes CASSLRFPSTDTQYF.

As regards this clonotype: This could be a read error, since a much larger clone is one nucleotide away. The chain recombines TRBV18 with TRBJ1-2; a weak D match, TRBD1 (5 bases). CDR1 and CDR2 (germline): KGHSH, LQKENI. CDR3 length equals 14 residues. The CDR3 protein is CVSSPWDGYYGYTF. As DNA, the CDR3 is TGTGTCAGCTCACCCTGGGACGGATACTATGGCTACACCTTC.

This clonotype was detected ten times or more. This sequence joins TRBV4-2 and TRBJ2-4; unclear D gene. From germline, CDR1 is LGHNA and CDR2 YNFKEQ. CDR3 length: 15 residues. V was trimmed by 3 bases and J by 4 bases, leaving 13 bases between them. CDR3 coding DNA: TGTGCCAGCAGCCAGTCGGGCGACCCTAAAAACATTCAGTACTTC. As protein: CASSQSGDPKNIQYF.

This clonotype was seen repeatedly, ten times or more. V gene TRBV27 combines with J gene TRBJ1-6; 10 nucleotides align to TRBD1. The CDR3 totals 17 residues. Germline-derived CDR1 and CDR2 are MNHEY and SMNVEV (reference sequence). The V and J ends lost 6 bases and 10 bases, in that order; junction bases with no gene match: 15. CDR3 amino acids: CASRGSGQGFGDSPLHF. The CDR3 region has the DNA TGTGCCAGCAGGGGCTCGGGACAGGGGTTCGGTGACTCACCCCTCCACTTT.